One sample yielded the 28 T cell receptor beta chains listed below, sequenced in a study of shared clonotypes between healthy human individuals. This table comes from immunoSEQ multiplex PCR, and its TCRdb copy is limited to in-frame clones, with some not included. Of tens of thousands of clones in the sample, about 61% were seen once. Sequenced material: memory CD8+ T cells sorted from blood. The sample's subset: CD45RO+ cells pooled with CCR7-negative TemRA cells. Receptors were obtained from a man aged 30 to 39 in good health.

V is TRBV9 and J is TRBJ2-1; 8 nucleotides align to TRBD2. The germline gives CDR1 SGDLS, CDR2 YYNGEE. The CDR3 consists of 15 residues. J lost 7 bases, V lost 3 bases, and 9 bases had no gene match. Written as DNA, the CDR3 is TGTGCCAGCAGCGCTTTGGGGCTAGCGGGTAATGAGCAGTTCTTC. It encodes CASSALGLAGNEQFF.

On this clone itself: A read error likely explains this, since a far larger clone differs by one base. V usage is TRBV6-1 and J usage is TRBJ1-2; D is undetermined. The germline CDR1 and CDR2 sequences are MNHNS and SASEGT. The germline V and J ends were trimmed by 5 bases and 3 bases, with 4 bases remaining between them. This CDR3 region has 11 residues. The CDR3 coding sequence is TGTGCCAGCAGTAAATACTATGGCTACACCTTC. This encodes CASSKYYGYTF.

The chain carries TRBV11-2 and TRBJ1-1, with D uncertain. This CDR3 is built from 18 residues. Per the germline V gene, CDR1 is SGHAT and CDR2 is FQNNGV. V was cut by 5 bases and J by 0 bases, with 22 bases left in between. CDR3 amino acids: CASSLTRGPGHMNTEAFF. CDR3 coding DNA: TGTGCCAGCAGCCTGACCCGGGGTCCGGGTCACATGAACACTGAAGCTTTCTTT.

This clone was observed once. This chain uses TRBV6-5 with TRBJ2-7; TRBD1 aligns across 8 bases. Trimming removed 5 bases from V and 4 bases from J; junction bases left unmatched: 7. Germline V gene data show CDR1 as MNHEY and CDR2 as SVGAGI. The length of the CDR3 is 14 residues. CDR3 sequence (DNA): TGTGCCAGCAGTACAGGGGGAGTTTCATACGAGCAGTACTTC. Translating it yields CASSTGGVSYEQYF.

This clone has at least ten counts. The chain links TRBV10-3 to TRBJ1-3; unclear D gene. The CDR3 extends over 15 amino acids. In germline, CDR1 is ENHRY, CDR2 SYGVKD. V was shortened by 5 bases and J by 2 bases, with 13 bases between the two germline ends. The CDR3 region is CAISPDMAPGNTIYF. Written as DNA, the CDR3 is TGTGCCATCAGTCCAGACATGGCCCCTGGAAACACCATATATTTT.

The sample holds many counts of this clone. The V and J genes are TRBV6-1 and TRBJ2-2, with a weak D call TRBD1 (5 bases). This CDR3 has 15 amino acids. Trimming shortened V by 7 bases and J by 2 bases, and 14 bases separated the two germline ends. Per germline, CDR1 MNHNS and CDR2 SASEGT. CDR3 DNA sequence: TGTGCCAGCACCCGACAGAGTAGAAACACCGGGGAGCTGTTTTTT. It encodes CASTRQSRNTGELFF.

At least ten counts were recorded for this clone. The chain uses TRBV27 and TRBJ1-2; 10 positions match TRBD1. J lost 5 bases, V lost 4 bases, and 1 base had no gene match. The germline V gene has CDR1 MNHEY and CDR2 SMNVEV (reference sequence). The CDR3 is 13 amino acids. In DNA form, the CDR3 reads TGTGCCAGCAGTTCGGGACAGGGGTATGGCTACACCTTC. It is translated as CASSSGQGYGYTF.

V gene TRBV25-1 combines with J gene TRBJ2-1, with D perhaps TRBD1 (6 bases). Germline V gene data show CDR1 as MGHDK and CDR2 as SYGVNS. This CDR3 is 15 amino acids long. Between the trimmed V and J ends, which lost 4 bases and 5 bases, there was a span of 15 bases. This CDR3 reads CASSGDTSLNNEQFF. The CDR3 coding sequence is TGTGCCAGCAGTGGGGACACATCCCTGAACAATGAGCAGTTCTTC.

In its sample, this clone was seen many times. The chain uses TRBV5-4 and TRBJ2-7, with D perhaps matching TRBD1 (6 bases). V lost 7 bases and J lost 2, with 13 bases in between. Germline V gives CDR1 SGHNT, CDR2 YYREEE (reference sequence). CDR3 size: 13 residues. The CDR3 sequence: CASARGTTYEQYF. The DNA for the CDR3 is TGTGCCAGCGCCAGGGGTACTACCTACGAGCAGTACTTC.

Details on this clone: Because the CDR3 is missing its conserved closing phenylalanine or tryptophan, this is likely a read error. The limits of the CDR3 on the DNA are not certain, so only TCRdb's listed CDR3 is given. The chain has TRBV27 and TRBJ2-7. Termini included, the CDR3 measures 10 amino acids. The germline gives CDR1 MNHEY, CDR2 SMNVEV (reference sequence). CDR3 amino acids: CASKGPGGGL.

Concerning this clone itself: Other DNA sequences in the same sample also yield this CDR3. The CDR3: CASSFGYSYEQYF. DNA for the CDR3: TGTGCCAGCAGCTTTGGGTACTCCTACGAGCAGTACTTC. V gene TRBV5-5 combines with J gene TRBJ2-7; D is unresolved. This CDR3 has 13 residues. In germline, CDR1 is SGHKS, CDR2 YYEKEE (reference sequence). Between the trimmed V and J ends, which lost 2 bases and 0 bases, there was a span of 6 bases. The variable domain in full, completed from reference TRBV5-5 and TRBJ2-7, reads DAGVTQSPTHLIKTRGQQVTLRCSPISGHKSVSWYQQVLGQGPQFIFQYYEKEERGRGNFPDRFSARQFPNYSSELNVNALLLGDSALYLCASSFGYSYEQYFGPGTRLTVT.

The chain recombines TRBV7-9 with TRBJ2-4; D remains unclear. Trimming stripped 5 bases from V and 7 bases from J, with 15 bases between. Germline CDR1 and CDR2: SEHNR and FQNEAQ (reference sequence). This CDR3 contains 14 residues. The CDR3: CASSDNSRANIQYF. CDR3 nucleotide sequence: TGTGCCAGCAGCGACAACTCCCGGGCTAACATTCAGTACTTC.

The J gene is TRBJ2-5, the V gene TRBV9; D is ambiguous. V lost 0 bases and J lost 4, with 16 bases in between. Germline lookup yields CDR1 SGDLS and CDR2 YYNGEE. CDR3 length: 16 amino acids. This CDR3 is CASSVGTHMLGETQYF. The CDR3 nucleotides read TGTGCCAGCAGCGTAGGGACGCACATGCTCGGAGAGACCCAGTACTTC.

This clone appeared many times. This sequence joins TRBV27 and TRBJ2-1; D tentatively fits TRBD1 or TRBD2 (5 bases each). The CDR3 is 14 amino acids. The ends were cut back, 4 bases at V and 6 bases at J, with 13 bases in the middle. Germline loops: CDR1 MNHEY, CDR2 SMNVEV (reference sequence). DNA of the CDR3: TGTGCCAGCAGTTCAGGGAGTTCTATCAATGAGCAGTTCTTC. Translating gives CASSSGSSINEQFF.

This chain uses TRBV28 with TRBJ1-1; TRBD1 matches at 9 bases. CDR1 is MDHEN and CDR2 is SYDVKM in the germline V gene. This CDR3 has 16 residues. V dropped 6 bases and J dropped 1; count of bases not matched to a gene: 9. CDR3 residues: CASSRQTGGSNTEAFF. The CDR3 bases are TGTGCCAGCAGCCGCCAGACAGGGGGATCGAACACTGAAGCTTTCTTT. Together with reference TRBV28 and TRBJ1-1, the CDR3 gives the full variable domain: DVKVTQSSRYLVKRTGEKVFLECVQDMDHENMFWYRQDPGLGLRLIYFSYDVKMKEKGDIPEGYSVSREKKERFSLILESASTNQTSMYLCASSRQTGGSNTEAFFGQGTRLTVV.

This clone has a handful of counts. The rearrangement joins TRBV6-5 to TRBJ2-1; TRBD2 aligns across 8 bases. Germline loops: CDR1 MNHEY, CDR2 SVGAGI. V dropped 0 bases and J dropped 6; count of bases not matched to a gene: 4. The CDR3 contains 15 residues. The CDR3 is CASSYSSGGLNEQFF. The CDR3, as DNA: TGTGCCAGCAGTTACTCATCGGGGGGGCTCAATGAGCAGTTCTTC.

This chain's CDR3 is CASSLAGHFSNQPQHF. CDR3 sequence (DNA): TGTGCCAGCAGCTTAGCGGGACACTTTAGCAATCAGCCCCAGCATTTT. This chain joins TRBV7-2 and TRBJ1-5; TRBD1 is a possible D gene (6 bases). Per germline, CDR1 SGHTA and CDR2 FQGNSA. V was trimmed by 0 bases and J by 0 bases, leaving 9 bases between them. This CDR3 comprises 16 residues.

This clone has just one count. The chain has TRBV28 and TRBJ2-7; D may be TRBD1 (5 bases). The CDR3 covers 14 residues. Germline V gene data show CDR1 as MDHEN and CDR2 as SYDVKM. V was shortened by 5 bases and J by 0 bases, with 11 bases between the two germline ends. This chain's CDR3 is CASSKGDSSYEQYF. DNA of the CDR3: TGTGCCAGCAGTAAAGGGGATTCCTCCTACGAGCAGTACTTC.

V usage is TRBV29-1 and J usage is TRBJ2-2; TRBD1 or TRBD2 may be the D gene (5 bases each). Per the germline V gene, CDR1 is SQVTM and CDR2 is ANQGSEA. The CDR3 sequence is 14 residues long. The ends were cut back, 6 bases at V and 0 bases at J, with 11 bases in the middle. DNA of the CDR3: TGCAGCGTCTACGGGACGACGAACACCGGGGAGCTGTTTTTT. This translates into CSVYGTTNTGELFF.

The chain carries TRBV25-1 and TRBJ2-1; the D gene is possibly TRBD2 (5 bases). V lost 3 bases and J 4 bases, leaving 7 bases between the germline ends. The germline CDR1 and CDR2 sequences are MGHDK and SYGVNS. The CDR3 has 13 residues. CDR3 loop: CASSDRDYNEQFF. CDR3 sequence (DNA): TGTGCCAGCAGTGATCGGGATTACAATGAGCAGTTCTTC.

The chain employs TRBV25-1 and TRBJ2-3; unclear D gene. Germline-derived CDR1 and CDR2 are MGHDK and SYGVNS. CDR3 length: 12 amino acids. V lost 1 base to trimming and J lost 3 bases, with 2 bases between them. CDR3 residues: CASSEWTDTQYF. In DNA, the CDR3 is TGTGCCAGCAGTGAATGGACAGATACGCAGTATTTT.

Here the CDR3 reads CASSDSSGEGTGELFF. The CDR3 DNA sequence: TGTGCCAGCAGTGACTCGTCAGGAGAGGGTACCGGGGAGCTGTTTTTT. The V call is TRBV6-4, the J call TRBJ2-2, with a possible D match to TRBD2 (5 bases). The V end was cut by 0 bases, the J end by 5 bases, with 13 bases between. Germline CDR1 reads MRHNA; CDR2 reads SNTAGT. There are 16 residues in the CDR3.

This clone was counted ten times or more. The genes are TRBV14 and TRBJ1-2; no definite D call. V was cut by 4 bases and J by 3 bases, with 18 bases left in between. The CDR3 contains 16 residues. The V gene's germline CDR1 is SGHDN and CDR2 FVKESK. For the CDR3, the DNA is TGTGCCAGCAGCCTTCTCTTAGCGGGTCTTGACTATGGCTACACCTTC. The encoded protein is CASSLLLAGLDYGYTF. Full variable domain (remainder filled in from reference TRBV14 and TRBJ1-2): EAGVTQFPSHSVIEKGQTVTLRCDPISGHDNLYWYRRVMGKEIKFLLHFVKESKQDESGMPNNRFLAERTGGTYSTLKVQPAELEDSGVYFCASSLLLAGLDYGYTFGSGTRLTVV.

This chain joins TRBV9 and TRBJ2-1, with D maybe TRBD1 (6 bases). There are 12 residues in the CDR3. V was trimmed by 3 bases and J by 9 bases, leaving 10 bases between them. CDR1 is SGDLS, CDR2 YYNGEE, per germline. CDR3 bases: TGTGCCAGCAGCGGACAGGTCCCTGAGCAGTTCTTC. It encodes CASSGQVPEQFF.

This clone was counted a few times. The same CDR3 is also encoded by other DNA sequences in this sample. This sequence joins TRBV6-6 and TRBJ2-7; the D gene is possibly TRBD1 (6 bases). Germline V gene sequence: CDR1 MNHNY, CDR2 SVGAGI (reference sequence). The CDR3 extends over 16 amino acids. V was trimmed by 0 bases and J by 0 bases, leaving 12 bases between them. CDR3 protein: CASSYSGGVSSYEQYF. In nucleotides, the CDR3 is TGTGCCAGCAGTTACTCTGGGGGCGTAAGCTCCTACGAGCAGTACTTC.

The chain uses TRBV12-5 and TRBJ2-1; 8 bases agree with TRBD2. The CDR3 is 17 amino acids. Germline V gene sequence: CDR1 LGHNT, CDR2 FRNRAP. V lost 0 bases to trimming and J lost 4 bases; unmatched junction nucleotides: 8. For the CDR3, the DNA is TGTGCTAGTGGTTTGGTTACAGCGGGAGTTGGTTACAATGAGCAGTTCTTC. Encoded protein: CASGLVTAGVGYNEQFF.

This clone was detected ten times or more. V usage is TRBV4-3 and J usage is TRBJ2-2, with D unresolved. V lost 1 base and J lost 2, with 5 bases in between. This CDR3 region has 14 residues. Germline assignment: CDR1 LGHNA and CDR2 YSLEER. CDR3 residues: CASSQGPNTGELFF. The CDR3 DNA follows: TGCGCCAGCAGCCAAGGGCCCAACACCGGGGAGCTGTTTTTT.

A note on this clone: One base away lies a much larger clone, so this may be a sequencing read error. J is TRBJ2-3 and V is TRBV7-8; 7 bases map to TRBD1. CDR1 and CDR2 (germline): SGHVS, FQNEAQ. The ends lost 5 bases at V and 2 bases at J; junction bases unmatched: 7. This CDR3 contains 15 residues. The CDR3 region has the DNA TGTGCCAGCAGCATCCGGGACAGAGACACAGATACGCAGTATTTT. Translation: CASSIRDRDTDTQYF.